Given below is one T cell receptor (beta chain) in context. Antigen: not known. Time point described: newly diagnosed GD, antithyroid drugs for less than 3 months. RNA isolated from PBMCs was used to make the TCR library. EDTA tubes received approximately 10 milliliters of drawn peripheral blood. The CDR3 spans 15 residues. Trimming stripped 1 base from V and 5 bases from J, with 11 bases between. The V gene's germline CDR1 is SGHVS and CDR2 FNYEAQ. This sample was taken from a study of regulatory T cells in long-lasting Graves disease. Building the TCR beta libraries relied on iRepertoire HTBI primers, and CDR3 regions underwent Arm-PCR. TCRdb called the multiplex PCR reads again in MiXCR, with one record for every CDR3 protein. This sample has more than 450,000 distinct CDR3 sequences, with about a sixth found just once. Study-level results: Persistent cases favored TRBV28, TRBJ1-2 and TRBJ2-5.

Another study also made use of these data, one on T cells in Graves' hyperthyroidism and ophthalmopathy.

The starting material was peripheral blood mononuclear cells (PBMCs), obtained at new diagnosis, from a patient treated with antithyroid drugs. The genes are TRBV7-6 and TRBJ2-2; perhaps TRBD1 as D (5 bases). The TCR originated in a man between 35 and 55 years old with Graves disease. Written as DNA, the CDR3 is TGTGCCAGCAGCTTAGACTTCAGGGTAACCGGGGAGCTGTTTTTT. Encoded protein: CASSLDFRVTGELFF.